Listed below are T cell receptor beta chains from one sample, sequenced in a study of PD-1 blockade in classical Hodgkin lymphoma. Clones were read by immunoSEQ multiplex PCR, and TCRdb kept only the in-frame ones, dropping some. This table has nearly 25,000 clones, around 74% appearing once. Specimen: peripheral blood mononuclear cells (PBMCs), collected before the fourth cycle of nivolumab. The receptors shown here come from a human donor with classical Hodgkin lymphoma. Each CDR3 is given with its conserved first and last residue. A D gene is named only where the DNA matches it firmly. Clone sizes are given selectively: once, few, many, or a class where the clone is expanded.

v_call	clone_size	d_call	j_call	cdr3_aa	cdr3_nt
TRBV6-6	.	.	TRBJ1-6	CASSPGRANSPLHF	TGTGCCAGCAGCCCCGGACGGGCGAATTCACCCCTCCACTTT
TRBV15	.	.	TRBJ1-5	CATSPNLGTGGDF	TGTGCCACCAGCCCTAACCTGGGCACAGGAGGGGACTTT
TRBV7-9	.	.	TRBJ2-2	CASSPTTPVRGPGTGELFF	TGTGCCAGCAGCCCCACAACCCCGGTTAGGGGTCCGGGCACCGGGGAGCTGTTTTTT
TRBV28	.	.	TRBJ1-5	CASSLLDGNNQPQHF	TGTGCCAGCAGTCTCTTGGACGGAAACAATCAGCCCCAGCATTTT
TRBV7-9	.	TRBD2	TRBJ2-5	CASSLVGGGAGETQYF	TGTGCCAGCAGCTTAGTAGGCGGGGGGGCCGGGGAGACCCAGTACTTC
TRBV27	.	.	TRBJ1-1	CASSIQGSTEAFF	TGTGCCAGCAGTATCCAGGGATCCACTGAAGCTTTCTTT
TRBV5-1	.	.	TRBJ2-6	CASSLFSGANVLTF	TGCGCCAGCAGCTTGTTCTCTGGGGCCAACGTCCTGACTTTC
TRBV6-5	few	.	TRBJ2-1	CASSYSIGNEQFF	TGTGCCAGCAGTTACTCGATAGGCAATGAGCAGTTCTTC
TRBV6-5	.	.	TRBJ1-1	CASSYFGGTEAFF	TGTGCCAGCAGTTACTTCGGGGGTACTGAAGCTTTCTTT
TRBV7-9	.	.	TRBJ1-1	CASSSVDSLNTEAFF	TGTGCCAGCAGCTCAGTGGACAGTCTGAACACTGAAGCTTTCTTT
TRBV13	.	TRBD1	TRBJ1-6	CASAGQQNSPLHF	TGTGCCAGCGCGGGACAGCAAAATTCACCCCTCCACTTT
TRBV18	.	.	TRBJ2-5	CASSPPGFYGETQYF	TGTGCCAGCTCACCACCGGGTTTCTACGGAGAGACCCAGTACTTC
TRBV28	.	TRBD2	TRBJ2-1	CASSPAGTSGDDEQFF	TGTGCCAGCAGTCCGGCCGGGACTAGCGGGGATGATGAGCAGTTCTTC
TRBV6-1	.	.	TRBJ1-6	CASTLKRERGSPLHF	TGTGCCAGCACCTTGAAGAGAGAGCGAGGTTCACCCCTCCACTTT
TRBV27	.	.	TRBJ2-3	CASSLLGSWHTQYF	TGTGCCAGCAGCCTACTGGGGTCCTGGCATACGCAGTATTTT
TRBV29-1	once	TRBD2	TRBJ2-3	CSVEMVAGSRDTQYF	TGCAGCGTTGAAATGGTAGCGGGCTCCCGCGATACGCAGTATTTT
TRBV18	few	.	TRBJ1-3	CASSLNGPSGNTIYF	TGTGCCAGCTCATTGAATGGGCCCTCTGGAAACACCATATATTTT
TRBV9	.	.	TRBJ2-3	CASSVGTSRRATDTQYF	TGTGCCAGCAGCGTAGGAACGAGTCGTCGGGCCACAGATACGCAGTATTTT
TRBV6-5	.	.	TRBJ2-3	CAISRREGTDTQYF	TGTGCCATTTCCAGAAGGGAGGGCACAGATACGCAGTATTTT
TRBV6-1	.	.	TRBJ1-2	CASSHDGGGYGYTF	TGTGCCAGCAGCCACGACGGTGGGGGCTATGGCTACACCTTC
TRBV7-9	.	TRBD2	TRBJ2-2	CASSSTKRGGTGELFF	TGTGCCAGCAGCTCGACCAAGCGGGGGGGCACCGGGGAGCTGTTTTTT
TRBV5-6	few	TRBD1	TRBJ2-1	CASSLGDRGRNEQFF	TGTGCCAGCAGCTTGGGGGACAGGGGAAGAAATGAGCAGTTCTTC
TRBV7-6	.	.	TRBJ2-3	CASSGEGGTDTQYF	TGTGCCAGCTCGGGCGAGGGTGGCACAGATACGCAGTATTTT
TRBV5-1	.	TRBD2	TRBJ2-3	CASSSTSGSDTQYF	TGCGCCAGCAGCTCGACTAGCGGCTCAGATACGCAGTATTTT
TRBV27	medium-sized	.	TRBJ1-6	CASTISWADGSPLHF	TGTGCCAGCACCATATCCTGGGCAGACGGTTCACCCCTCCACTTT
TRBV12-5	.	.	TRBJ1-1	CASGLPGTEAFF	TGTGCTAGTGGCCTCCCCGGGACAGAAGCTTTCTTT
TRBV28	.	.	TRBJ2-5	CASSLLGREMETQYF	TGTGCCAGCAGTTTATTAGGTCGGGAGATGGAGACCCAGTACTTC
TRBV19	.	.	TRBJ1-1	CASSGSGRQAFF	TGTGCCAGTAGTGGGTCAGGACGCCAGGCTTTCTTT
TRBV7-9	.	.	TRBJ2-2	CASSPVYTGELFF	TGTGCCAGCAGCCCTGTTTACACCGGGGAGCTGTTTTTT
TRBV28	few	TRBD2	TRBJ2-5	CASSSKLAGLGGTQYF	TGTGCCAGCAGTTCGAAACTAGCGGGCCTAGGGGGGACCCAGTACTTC
TRBV10-3	few	.	TRBJ2-2	CAISATGTGELFF	TGTGCCATCAGTGCAACAGGGACCGGGGAGCTGTTTTTT
TRBV6-6	.	TRBD2	TRBJ2-7	CASSDWGLGRNEQYF	TGTGCCAGCAGTGATTGGGGACTAGGGCGAAACGAGCAGTACTTC
TRBV28	once	.	TRBJ2-3	CASSFQDTDTQYF	TGTGCCAGCAGTTTCCAGGACACAGATACGCAGTATTTT
TRBV6-5	.	.	TRBJ2-7	CATISGAEQYF	TGTGCCACCATCTCAGGGGCAGAGCAGTACTTC
TRBV7-2	.	.	TRBJ1-6	CASSSGEVNSPLHF	TGTGCCAGCAGCTCAGGGGAGGTTAATTCACCCCTCCACTTT
TRBV7-6	few	.	TRBJ1-3	CASRSEVSGNTIYF	TGTGCCAGCAGATCCGAGGTCTCTGGAAACACCATATATTTT
TRBV4-3	few	.	TRBJ1-1	CASSHQLNTEAFF	TGCGCCAGCAGCCATCAGTTGAACACTGAAGCTTTCTTT
TRBV6-1	.	.	TRBJ1-2	CASSEAEVGSIDGYTF	TGTGCCAGCAGTGAAGCCGAGGTTGGTTCCATCGATGGCTACACCTTC
TRBV5-6	.	.	TRBJ1-5	CARSKGTRRNQPQHF	TGTGCCAGAAGCAAGGGGACGCGACGCAATCAGCCCCAGCATTTT
TRBV4-2	.	.	TRBJ1-1	CASRESGRGTEAFF	TGTGCCAGCAGAGAAAGCGGAAGAGGTACTGAAGCTTTCTTT
TRBV9	few	TRBD1	TRBJ1-3	CASSVEQGTTGNTIYF	TGTGCCAGCAGCGTAGAACAGGGGACTACTGGAAACACCATATATTTT
TRBV6-4	.	.	TRBJ2-1	CASSEASHNEQFF	TGTGCCAGCAGTGAAGCATCCCACAATGAGCAGTTCTTC
TRBV25-1	.	.	TRBJ1-4	CASSDARGAEKLFF	TGTGCCAGCAGTGACGCCCGAGGGGCCGAAAAACTGTTTTTT
TRBV5-4	.	.	TRBJ1-1	CASSLPLNTEAFF	TGTGCCAGCAGCTTGCCTTTGAACACTGAAGCTTTCTTT
TRBV7-2	few	.	TRBJ1-1	CASSLYTTRAFF	TGTGCCAGCAGCTTATATACCACGCGAGCTTTCTTT
TRBV11-2	.	.	TRBJ2-1	CASSPGVGAYNEQFF	TGTGCCAGCAGCCCAGGGGTGGGGGCCTACAATGAGCAGTTCTTC
TRBV7-6	.	.	TRBJ1-1	CASSLDRSPNTEAFF	TGTGCCAGCAGCTTAGACCGCAGCCCGAACACTGAAGCTTTCTTT
TRBV10-3	.	TRBD1	TRBJ1-1	CAISEGQGDTEAFF	TGTGCCATCAGTGAGGGACAGGGTGACACTGAAGCTTTCTTT